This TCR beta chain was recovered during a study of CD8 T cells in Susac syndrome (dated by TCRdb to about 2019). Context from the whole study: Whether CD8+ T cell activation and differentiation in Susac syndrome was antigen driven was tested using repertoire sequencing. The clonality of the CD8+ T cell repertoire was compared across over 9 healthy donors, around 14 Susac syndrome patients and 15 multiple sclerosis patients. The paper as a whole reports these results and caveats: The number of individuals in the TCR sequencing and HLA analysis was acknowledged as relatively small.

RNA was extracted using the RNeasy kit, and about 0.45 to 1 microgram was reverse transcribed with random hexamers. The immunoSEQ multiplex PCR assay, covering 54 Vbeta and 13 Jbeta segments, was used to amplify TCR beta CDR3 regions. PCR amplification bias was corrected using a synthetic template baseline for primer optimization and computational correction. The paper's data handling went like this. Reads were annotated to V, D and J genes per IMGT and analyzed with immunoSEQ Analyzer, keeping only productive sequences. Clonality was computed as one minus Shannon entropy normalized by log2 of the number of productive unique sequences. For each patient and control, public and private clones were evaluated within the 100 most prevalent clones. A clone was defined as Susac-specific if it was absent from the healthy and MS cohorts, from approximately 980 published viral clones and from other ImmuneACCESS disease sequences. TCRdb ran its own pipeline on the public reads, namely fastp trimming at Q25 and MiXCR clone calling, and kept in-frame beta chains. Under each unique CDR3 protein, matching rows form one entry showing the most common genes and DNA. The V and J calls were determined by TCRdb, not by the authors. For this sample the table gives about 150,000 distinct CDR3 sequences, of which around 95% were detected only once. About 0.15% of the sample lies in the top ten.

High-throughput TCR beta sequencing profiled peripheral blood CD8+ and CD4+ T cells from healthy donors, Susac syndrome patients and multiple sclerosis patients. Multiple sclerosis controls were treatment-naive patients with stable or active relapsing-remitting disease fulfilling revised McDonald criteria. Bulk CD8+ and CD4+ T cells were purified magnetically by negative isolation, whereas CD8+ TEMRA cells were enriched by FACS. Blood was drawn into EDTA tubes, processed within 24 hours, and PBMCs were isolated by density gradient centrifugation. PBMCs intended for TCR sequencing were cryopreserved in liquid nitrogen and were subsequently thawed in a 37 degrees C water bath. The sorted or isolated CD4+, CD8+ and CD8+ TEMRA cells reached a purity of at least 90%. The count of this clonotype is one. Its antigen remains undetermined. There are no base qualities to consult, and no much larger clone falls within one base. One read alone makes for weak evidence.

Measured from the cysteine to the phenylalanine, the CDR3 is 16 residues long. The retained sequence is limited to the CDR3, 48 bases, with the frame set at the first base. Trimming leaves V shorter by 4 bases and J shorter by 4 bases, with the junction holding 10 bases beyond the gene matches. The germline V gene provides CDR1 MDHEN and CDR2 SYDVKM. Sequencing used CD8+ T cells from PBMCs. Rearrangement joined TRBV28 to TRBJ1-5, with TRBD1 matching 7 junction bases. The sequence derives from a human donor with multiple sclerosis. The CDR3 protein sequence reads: CASSSSWDRPNQPQHF. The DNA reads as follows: TGTGCCAGCAGTTCTTCATGGGACAGACCGAATCAGCCCCAGCATTTT.